The subject of this entry is one TCR beta chain. The source of the sample is a study of blood T cell repertoires in COVID-19. Study summary: COVID-19 samples collected from the United States, Italy and Spain covered acute and convalescent phases.

V lost 5 bases to trimming and J lost 5 bases; unmatched junction nucleotides: 6. The CDR3 is made up of 15 amino acids. Germline assignment: CDR1 SGHTA and CDR2 FQGTGA. TCRdb's copy holds only in-frame clones and misses some; the assay was immunoSEQ multiplex PCR. This sample carries 75,000 to 80,000 clones, 86% of them seen once, and the ten largest clones take 15% to 20%. The source is a human donor in a cohort sampled during active COVID-19. V is TRBV7-3 and J is TRBJ2-5, with 12 bases fitting TRBD2. Sequenced input: peripheral blood. The CDR3 region has the DNA TGTGCCAGCAGCCCAAGACTAGCGGGAGCCGAGACCCAGTACTTC. Translation: CASSPRLAGAETQYF.